Presented here are 27 T cell receptor beta chains from one specimen sequenced in a study of Ad26.COV2.S vaccination and SARS-CoV-2 variants. Assay used: immunoSEQ multiplex PCR; TCRdb lists only in-frame clones, some missing. The sample holds around 94,000 clones; around 80% are singletons and the top ten take around 16%. Sequenced material: peripheral blood, taken after recovery from COVID-19. The receptors stem from a human donor who had recovered from COVID-19.

The J gene is TRBJ1-2, the V gene TRBV6-5, with TRBD1 matching over 7 bases. Germline-derived CDR1 and CDR2 are MNHEY and SVGAGI. Trimming cost V 7 bases and J 4 bases; bases outside gene matches: 6. The CDR3 has 13 residues. The CDR3 DNA is TGTGCCAGCATTTTGACAGGGCGCTATGGCTACACCTTC. Its translation: CASILTGRYGYTF.

There are a few counts of this clone. The CDR3 DNA sequence: TGTGCCTGGATCGGGGGTAGTTACGAGCAGTACTTC. Translation: CAWIGGSYEQYF. This chain connects TRBV30 to TRBJ2-7, with a tentative D call TRBD2 (6 bases). The CDR3 runs 12 residues. Germline V gene data show CDR1 as GTSNPN and CDR2 as SVGIG (reference sequence). The ends were cut back, 4 bases at V and 4 bases at J, with 11 bases in the middle.

The V call is TRBV7-2, the J call TRBJ1-4; possibly TRBD1 for D (5 bases). The CDR3 contains 15 residues. CDR1 SGHTA and CDR2 FQGNSA come from the germline V gene. The V and J ends lost 5 bases and 2 bases respectively, with 12 bases between them. The CDR3 sequence is CASSPQTATNEKLFF. The CDR3 DNA reads as TGTGCCAGCAGCCCACAGACAGCGACTAATGAAAAACTGTTTTTT. Together with reference TRBV7-2 and TRBJ1-4, the CDR3 gives the full variable domain: GAGVSQSPSNKVTEKGKDVELRCDPISGHTALYWYRQSLGQGLEFLIYFQGNSAPDKSGLPSDRFSAERTGGSVSTLTIQRTQQEDSAVYLCASSPQTATNEKLFFGSGTQLSVL.

J is TRBJ1-1 and V is TRBV12-3 or TRBV12-4, with D uncertain. V was clipped by 3 bases and J by 7 bases, with 9 bases between them. The CDR3 consists of 12 residues. This CDR3 reads CASSFYPHEAFF. The CDR3 coding sequence is TGTGCCAGCAGTTTCTACCCCCATGAAGCTTTCTTT.

The rearrangement uses TRBV10-3 and TRBJ1-1; perhaps TRBD1 as D (5 bases). This CDR3 has 14 residues. V lost 6 bases, J lost 2 bases, and 13 bases lay in between. Germline CDR1 ENHRY, CDR2 SYGVKD. The CDR3 sequence is CAIRGGWDNTEAFF. The CDR3 DNA reads TGTGCCATCAGGGGGGGTTGGGACAACACTGAAGCTTTCTTT.

The rearrangement links TRBV28 to TRBJ2-7; D not resolved. The V end was cut by 7 bases, the J end by 0 bases, with 10 bases between. Germline CDR1 MDHEN, CDR2 SYDVKM. The CDR3 totals 13 residues. CDR3 residues: CASTKPLSYEQYF. CDR3 DNA sequence: TGTGCCAGCACGAAACCCCTCTCCTACGAGCAGTACTTC.

The rearrangement uses TRBV7-2 and TRBJ2-2, with 7 bases identical to TRBD1. The CDR3 extends over 17 amino acids. Trimming at V came to 5 bases and at J to 0 bases, leaving 9 bases not matched to a gene. The V gene's germline CDR1 is SGHTA and CDR2 FQGNSA. CDR3 sequence (DNA): TGTGCCAGCAGCCCCCGGACAGGAGCCACGAACACCGGGGAGCTGTTTTTT. The encoded protein is CASSPRTGATNTGELFF.

The chain uses TRBV3-1 (or the pseudogene TRBV3-2) and TRBJ2-3, with a possible D match to TRBD2 (7 bases). Deletions cut 4 bases from V and 5 bases from J, with 19 bases between. Germline lookup yields CDR1 LGHDT and CDR2 YNNKEL (reference sequence). The CDR3 is 16 amino acids. The CDR3, as DNA: TGTGCCAGCAGCCTAAGGGGGGGCCTCGGAAGAGATACGCAGTATTTT. Translation: CASSLRGGLGRDTQYF.

The chain couples TRBV5-1 to TRBJ2-7, with D possibly matching TRBD1 (5 bases). CDR1 is SGHRS and CDR2 is YFSETQ in the germline V gene. The CDR3 is 14 amino acids. Trimming shortened V by 0 bases and J by 4 bases, and 11 bases separated the two germline ends. The CDR3 sequence: CASSLESKGYEQYF. In DNA, the CDR3 is TGCGCCAGCAGCTTGGAGTCCAAGGGGTACGAGCAGTACTTC. The variable domain in full, with the rest retrieved from reference TRBV5-1 and TRBJ2-7, is KAGVTQTPRYLIKTRGQQVTLSCSPISGHRSVSWYQQTPGQGLQFLFEYFSETQRNKGNFPGRFSGRQFSNSRSEMNVSTLELGDSALYLCASSLESKGYEQYFGPGTRLTVT.

This chain joins TRBV11-2 and TRBJ2-6, with TRBD1 matching over 7 bases. The CDR3 extends over 19 amino acids. The junction had 9 bases not matched to a gene; V was cut back by 1 base and J by 0 bases. Germline values: CDR1 SGHAT, CDR2 FQNNGV. CDR3 residues: CASSLVSGQTRSGANVLTF. The CDR3 DNA reads TGTGCCAGCAGCTTAGTGTCGGGACAGACACGCTCTGGGGCCAACGTCCTGACTTTC.

J is TRBJ2-7 and V is TRBV7-9, with 7 bases that match TRBD1. Germline loops: CDR1 SEHNR, CDR2 FQNEAQ (reference sequence). V lost 8 bases and J lost 4; bases outside the gene matches: 8. CDR3 size: 13 residues. The CDR3 loop is CASARTGSYEQYF. The DNA for the CDR3 is TGTGCCAGCGCCCGGACAGGATCTTACGAGCAGTACTTC. Complete variable domain (other parts from reference TRBV7-9 and TRBJ2-7): DTGVSQNPRHKITKRGQNVTFRCDPISEHNRLYWYRQTLGQGPEFLTYFQNEAQLEKSRLLSDRFSAERPKGSFSTLEIQRTEQGDSAMYLCASARTGSYEQYFGPGTRLTVT.

This chain connects TRBV6-5 to TRBJ2-5, with unresolved D. V shed 5 bases and J shed 5 bases, with 12 bases lying between them. The CDR3 has 13 amino acids. CDR1 MNHEY and CDR2 SVGAGI come from the germline V gene. CDR3 DNA sequence: TGTGCCAGCAGTATTCAAGAGGAGGAGACCCAGTACTTC. Protein: CASSIQEEETQYF.

This clone is a singleton in its sample. This chain joins TRBV7-2 and TRBJ2-3; D gene unclear. Germline V gene sequence: CDR1 SGHTA, CDR2 FQGNSA. The germline V and J ends were trimmed by 2 bases and 0 bases, with 12 bases remaining between them. The CDR3 has 16 residues. The CDR3 DNA follows: TGTGCCAGCAGCTTACTTTTAACTCCTAGCACAGATACGCAGTATTTT. This gives the protein CASSLLLTPSTDTQYF.

CDR3 region: CASSQGSQGSSPLHF. The CDR3 bases are TGTGCCAGCAGCCAAGGTTCACAGGGAAGTTCACCCCTCCACTTT. V and J are TRBV3-1 (or the pseudogene TRBV3-2) and TRBJ1-6; a possible D gene is TRBD1 (6 bases). Trimming removed 1 base at V and 9 bases at J, with 13 bases between. Per the germline V gene, CDR1 is LGHDT and CDR2 is YNNKEL (reference sequence). The CDR3 is made up of 15 amino acids.

This chain links TRBV14 with TRBJ1-4, with TRBD1 identical over 9 bases. From germline, CDR1 is SGHDN and CDR2 FVKESK. V gave up 1 base and J gave up 10 bases; unmatched junction bases: 7. The CDR3 consists of 15 residues. The CDR3 DNA reads TGTGCCAGCAGCCAAGCGACAGGGGGTTCGGCAAAACTGTTTTTT. Translated, it gives CASSQATGGSAKLFF.

This rearrangement joins TRBV7-6 to TRBJ1-4; D not certain. The CDR3 is 16 amino acids. Germline assignment: CDR1 SGHVS and CDR2 FNYEAQ. Trimming removed 3 bases at V and 4 bases at J, with 15 bases between. In DNA form, the CDR3 reads TGTGCCAGCAGCTTGGATAGCCCGGGCCTTAATGAAAAACTGTTTTTT. It codes for CASSLDSPGLNEKLFF.

CDR3 nucleotides: TGTGCCTACCGTTGGGCCTCCTCCGATTCACCCCTCCACTTT. Encoded protein: CAYRWASSDSPLHF. This chain connects TRBV5-3 to TRBJ1-6; the D is unclear. TRBV5-3 is identified as an open reading frame with a role that is uncertain. Trimming took 10 bases from V and 8 from J, leaving 19 bases between them. The CDR3 runs 14 residues.

J is TRBJ2-2 and V is TRBV4-3; 7 bases agree with TRBD2. Germline CDR1 reads LGHNA; CDR2 reads YSLEER. CDR3 size: 18 residues. After removal of 0 bases from V and 2 bases from J, the junction contained 9 bases not matched to a gene. CDR3 protein: CASSQDLWGGGNTGELFF. The CDR3 DNA follows: TGCGCCAGCAGCCAAGATCTTTGGGGGGGTGGCAACACCGGGGAGCTGTTTTTT.

The J gene is TRBJ1-1, the V gene TRBV29-1, with 8 positions matching TRBD1. Germline-derived CDR1 and CDR2 are SQVTM and ANQGSEA. The CDR3 runs 15 residues. J lost 5 bases, V lost 7 bases, and 15 bases had no gene match. The CDR3 region is CSAGPEETGVTEAFF. The CDR3 DNA is TGCAGCGCTGGGCCTGAGGAGACAGGGGTAACTGAAGCTTTCTTT. Full variable domain (missing parts from reference TRBV29-1 and TRBJ1-1): SAVISQKPSRDICQRGTSLTIQCQVDSQVTMMFWYRQQPGQSLTLIATANQGSEATYESGFVIDKFPISRPNLTFSTLTVSNMSPEDSSIYLCSAGPEETGVTEAFFGQGTRLTVV.

The chain links TRBV3-1 (or the pseudogene TRBV3-2) to TRBJ2-2; 8 bases agree with TRBD2. After removal of 7 bases from V and 8 bases from J, the junction contained 21 bases not matched to a gene. Germline lookup yields CDR1 LGHDT and CDR2 YNNKEL (reference sequence). CDR3 length: 18 amino acids. CDR3 amino acids: CASKPPGRGAIEGGELFF. DNA of the CDR3: TGTGCCAGCAAACCCCCCGGGCGGGGGGCGATAGAGGGTGGGGAGCTGTTTTTT.

V gene TRBV24-1 combines with J gene TRBJ2-1, with no clear D. V shed 4 bases and J shed 10 bases, with 13 bases lying between them. The germline V gene encodes CDR1 KGHDR and CDR2 SFDVKD. The CDR3 runs 13 residues. Here the CDR3 reads CATSDSPVGEQFF. CDR3 bases: TGTGCCACCAGTGACTCCCCGGTGGGGGAGCAGTTCTTC.

There are a few counts of this clone. V usage is TRBV20-1 and J usage is TRBJ1-2; tentatively, D is TRBD1 (6 bases). Germline V gene lookup returns CDR1 DFQATT and CDR2 SNEGSKA (reference sequence). The CDR3 contains 10 residues. The V gene lost 7 bases and the J gene lost 6 bases, with 9 bases spanning the gap. The CDR3 here is CSVGGNGYTF. Written as DNA, the CDR3 is TGCAGTGTTGGGGGCAATGGCTACACCTTC.

This clone was recorded a few times. V usage is TRBV4-1 and J usage is TRBJ1-2; D is unresolved. Per germline, CDR1 MGHRA and CDR2 YSYEKL. This CDR3 comprises 15 residues. Trimming pared 0 bases from V and 0 bases from J, leaving 8 bases between. CDR3 nucleotides: TGCGCCAGCAGCCAAGAGGAAAGGGCTAACTATGGCTACACCTTC. Its protein product is CASSQEERANYGYTF.

Turning to this clone: At one boundary the junction diverges from the germline segment, which might be a read error. This specimen includes other DNA sequences encoding the same CDR3. V is TRBV19 and J is TRBJ2-1; weak D call: TRBD1 (6 bases). This CDR3 has 15 amino acids. In germline, CDR1 is LNHDA, CDR2 SQIVND (reference sequence). CDR3: CASSIDPQGRNEQFF. Written as DNA, the CDR3 is TGTGCCAGTAGCATAGATCCACAGGGTAGGAATGAGCAGTTCTTC.

J is TRBJ2-7 and V is TRBV3-1 (or the pseudogene TRBV3-2), with D perhaps matching TRBD1 (5 bases). CDR3 length: 13 amino acids. Germline assignment: CDR1 LGHDT and CDR2 YNNKEL (reference sequence). V gave up 0 bases and J gave up 5 bases, with 8 bases separating them. The CDR3 coding sequence is TGTGCCAGCAGCCAAGATCTGGGGCACGAGCAGTACTTC. The encoded protein is CASSQDLGHEQYF.

CDR3 DNA sequence: TGTGCCAGCAGCTTAGGACCGGGACAGGGGCGACTGACTGGAAACACCATATATTTT. Protein product: CASSLGPGQGRLTGNTIYF. The chain is built from TRBV11-2 and TRBJ1-3; 10 positions agree with TRBD1. Germline values: CDR1 SGHAT, CDR2 FQNNGV. The CDR3 length is 19 residues. The J segment lost 2 bases and the V segment lost 1 base, leaving 11 bases of the junction unmatched.

This clone was observed a few times. The rearrangement links TRBV6-5 to TRBJ1-6, with 8 bases aligning to TRBD1. V shed 6 bases, J shed 9 bases, and the junction held 10 bases outside the gene matches. This CDR3 is 15 amino acids long. Germline CDR1 and CDR2: MNHEY and SVGAGI. The CDR3 coding sequence is TGTGCCAGCAGCATCGGACAGGGACTTATTTCACCCCTCCACTTT. This codes for CASSIGQGLISPLHF.